The next 5 T cell receptor beta chains were all read from a single sample in a study of beta chain features in type 1 diabetes. The whole isolated RNA underwent reverse transcription, so sequencing captured expressed TCRB transcripts. Profiling relied on immunoSEQ multiplex PCR, and the TCRdb table lists in-frame clones only, not all of them. Found here are hundreds of thousands of clones, 15% to 18% of them singletons; the top ten hold roughly 0.098%. Sequences were obtained from naive CD4+ T cells from blood. These TCRs come from a man between 18 and 29 years old in good health.

The V gene is TRBV6-5, the J gene TRBJ1-6; maybe TRBD1 (5 bases). The V gene lost 0 bases and the J gene lost 5 bases, with 8 bases spanning the gap. From germline, CDR1 is MNHEY and CDR2 SVGAGI. The CDR3 has 15 amino acids. As DNA, the CDR3 is TGTGCCAGCAGTTACTCGAGACAGAATAATTCACCCCTCCACTTT. Its translation: CASSYSRQNNSPLHF.

This clone was seen only once. The gene calls are TRBV19 and TRBJ2-1; 11 bases are shared with TRBD2. CDR1 is LNHDA, CDR2 SQIVND, per germline (reference sequence). There are 15 residues in the CDR3. V lost 5 bases, J lost 9 bases, and 9 bases stayed unmatched. CDR3 sequence: CASSDLAGGPVEQFF. DNA for the CDR3: TGTGCCAGTAGTGACTTAGCGGGGGGGCCGGTTGAGCAGTTCTTC. Full variable domain (missing parts from reference TRBV19 and TRBJ2-1): DGGITQSPKYLFRKEGQNVTLSCEQNLNHDAMYWYRQDPGQGLRLIYYSQIVNDFQKGDIAEGYSVSREKKESFPLTVTSAQKNPTAFYLCASSDLAGGPVEQFFGPGTRLTVL.

In this sample, this clone turned up a few times. V usage is TRBV23-1 and J usage is TRBJ1-2; D remains unclear. TRBV23-1 carries the ORF label, with uncertain function. This CDR3 is built from 15 residues. V was clipped by 0 bases and J by 3 bases, with 11 bases between them. The CDR3 coding sequence is TGCGCCAGCAGTCAATCGGAGGAACCAGACTATGGCTACACCTTC. Translating it yields CASSQSEEPDYGYTF.

This clone turned up a few times. The rearrangement uses TRBV5-4 and TRBJ1-5; 7 bases match TRBD1. This CDR3 spans 15 amino acids. In germline, CDR1 is SGHNT, CDR2 YYREEE (reference sequence). V shed 4 bases, J shed 7 bases, and the junction held 11 bases outside the gene matches. The CDR3 loop reads CASSPGSRGEQPQHF. CDR3 nucleotide sequence: TGTGCCAGCAGCCCAGGGAGCAGGGGGGAACAGCCCCAGCATTTT.

The V call is TRBV19, the J call TRBJ1-1; no firm D call. There are 12 residues in the CDR3. V was pared by 2 bases and J by 1 base, with 2 bases between. Per germline, CDR1 LNHDA and CDR2 SQIVND (reference sequence). CDR3 loop: CASSIKNTEAFF. The CDR3 DNA reads as TGTGCCAGTAGTATAAAGAACACTGAAGCTTTCTTT.